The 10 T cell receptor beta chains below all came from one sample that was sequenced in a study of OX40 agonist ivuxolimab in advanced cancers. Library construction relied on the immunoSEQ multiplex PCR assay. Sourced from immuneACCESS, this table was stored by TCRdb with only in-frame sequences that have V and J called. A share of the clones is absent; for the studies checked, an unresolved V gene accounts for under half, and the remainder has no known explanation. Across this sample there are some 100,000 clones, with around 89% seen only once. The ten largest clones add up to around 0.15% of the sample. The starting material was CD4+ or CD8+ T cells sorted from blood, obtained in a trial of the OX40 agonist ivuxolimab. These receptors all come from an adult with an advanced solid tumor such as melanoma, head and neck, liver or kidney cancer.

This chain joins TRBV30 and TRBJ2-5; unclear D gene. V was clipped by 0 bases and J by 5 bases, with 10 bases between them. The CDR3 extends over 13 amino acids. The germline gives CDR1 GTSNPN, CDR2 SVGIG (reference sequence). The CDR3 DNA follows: TGTGCCTGGAGTGTATCCCTATCGGAGACCCAGTACTTC. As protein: CAWSVSLSETQYF.

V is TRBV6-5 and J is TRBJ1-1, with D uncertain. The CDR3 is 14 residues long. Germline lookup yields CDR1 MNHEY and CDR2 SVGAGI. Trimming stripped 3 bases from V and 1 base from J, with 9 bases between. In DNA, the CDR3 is TGTGCCAGCAGTTATGATCCGGGGAACACTGAAGCTTTCTTT. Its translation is CASSYDPGNTEAFF.

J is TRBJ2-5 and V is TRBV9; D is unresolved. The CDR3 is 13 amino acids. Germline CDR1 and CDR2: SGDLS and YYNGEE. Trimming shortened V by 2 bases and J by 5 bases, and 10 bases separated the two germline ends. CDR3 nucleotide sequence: TGTGCCAGCAGCGTGGGGTCGTGGGAGACCCAGTACTTC. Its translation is CASSVGSWETQYF. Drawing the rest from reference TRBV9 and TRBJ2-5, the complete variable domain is DSGVTQTPKHLITATGQRVTLRCSPRSGDLSVYWYQQSLDQGLQFLIQYYNGEERAKGNILERFSAQQFPDLHSELNLSSLELGDSALYFCASSVGSWETQYFGPGTRLLVL.

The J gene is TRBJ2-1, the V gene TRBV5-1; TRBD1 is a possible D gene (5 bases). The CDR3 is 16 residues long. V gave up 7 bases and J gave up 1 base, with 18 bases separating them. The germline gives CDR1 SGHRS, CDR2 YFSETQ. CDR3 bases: TGCGCCAGCCGCCCAAGGGGTGGGCCTTCCTACAATGAGCAGTTCTTC. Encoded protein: CASRPRGGPSYNEQFF.

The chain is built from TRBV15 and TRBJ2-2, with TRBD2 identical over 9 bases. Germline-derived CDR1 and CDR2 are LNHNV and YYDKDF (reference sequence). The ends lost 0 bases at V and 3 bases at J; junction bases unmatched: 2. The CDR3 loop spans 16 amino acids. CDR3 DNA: TGTGCCACCAGCAGAGAGCGCGGGAGGGACACCGGGGAGCTGTTTTTT. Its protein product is CATSRERGRDTGELFF.

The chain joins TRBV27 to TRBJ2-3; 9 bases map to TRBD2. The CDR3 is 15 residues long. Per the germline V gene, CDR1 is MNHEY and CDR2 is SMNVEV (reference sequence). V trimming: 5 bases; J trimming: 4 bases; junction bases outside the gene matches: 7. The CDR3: CASSGSGSGADTQYF. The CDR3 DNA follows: TGTGCCAGCAGTGGTAGCGGGAGTGGAGCAGATACGCAGTATTTT.

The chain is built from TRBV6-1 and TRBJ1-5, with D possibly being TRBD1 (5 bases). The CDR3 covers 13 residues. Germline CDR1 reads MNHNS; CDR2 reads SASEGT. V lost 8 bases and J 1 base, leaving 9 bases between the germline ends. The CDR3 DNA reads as TGTGCCAGCTGGGACGGCAGCAATCAGCCCCAGCATTTT. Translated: CASWDGSNQPQHF.

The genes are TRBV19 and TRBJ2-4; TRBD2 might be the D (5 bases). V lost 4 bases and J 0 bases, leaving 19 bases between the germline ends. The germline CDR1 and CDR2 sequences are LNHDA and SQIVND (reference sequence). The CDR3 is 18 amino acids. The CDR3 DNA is TGTGCCAGTAGTACGGGGAGCTTCCCTGGCATAGCCAAAAACATTCAGTACTTC. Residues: CASSTGSFPGIAKNIQYF.

CDR3 sequence reads: CSVGGQASIQYF. The CDR3 nucleotides are TGCAGCGTCGGTGGACAGGCGAGCATTCAGTACTTC. The rearrangement links TRBV29-1 to TRBJ2-4; 7 bases agree with TRBD1. The CDR3 contains 12 residues. Looked up from germline, CDR1 is SQVTM and CDR2 is ANQGSEA. V was pared by 6 bases and J by 9 bases, with 8 bases of the junction left unmatched. The variable domain in full, completed from reference TRBV29-1 and TRBJ2-4, reads SAVISQKPSRDICQRGTSLTIQCQVDSQVTMMFWYRQQPGQSLTLIATANQGSEATYESGFVIDKFPISRPNLTFSTLTVSNMSPEDSSIYLCSVGGQASIQYFGAGTRLSVL.

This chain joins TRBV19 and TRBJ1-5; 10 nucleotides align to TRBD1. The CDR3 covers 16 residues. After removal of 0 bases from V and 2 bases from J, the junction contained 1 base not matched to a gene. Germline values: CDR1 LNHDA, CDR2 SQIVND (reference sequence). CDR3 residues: CASSIDGTGGNQPQHF. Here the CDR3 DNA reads TGTGCCAGTAGTATAGACGGGACAGGGGGCAATCAGCCCCAGCATTTT.